These T cell receptor beta chains were read from a single sample in a study of blood T cell repertoires in COVID-19. Clones were sequenced by immunoSEQ multiplex PCR, and TCRdb holds only the in-frame ones, with some missing. Of more than 30,000 clones listed, about 94% are singletons. Sequenced material: peripheral blood. These TCRs come from a human donor with active COVID-19. The donor label of this sample is uncertain. The CDR3 runs from the conserved cysteine through the conserved F or W.

v_call,cdr3_aa
TRBV9,CASSAEGQGDTQYF
TRBV21-1,CASTLWASGRGQETQYF
TRBV20-1,CSASRIGANTGELFF
TRBV5-6,CASSLNGPSVLHF
TRBV19,CASTINTGGDGEKLFF
TRBV27,CASSSQGDEQFF
TRBV3-1/TRBV3-2,CASSQSAGRAETQYF
TRBV19,CASSLRTPKAGDLYEQYF
TRBV4-2,CASSQEGRGGGDTQYF
TRBV7-2,CASRPQDNLNTEAFF
TRBV27,CASSFLGVNEKLFF
TRBV27,CASSLGTGVPGELFF
TRBV28,CASRPGQGGEQYF
TRBV9,CASSLAGTPEGEQYF
TRBV7-9,CASSSQISNEKLFF
TRBV4-3,CASSQEGGNGEQFF
TRBV7-8,CASSGRGGTSSNEQFF
TRBV7-8,CASSLAWTGSYEQYF
TRBV12-3/TRBV12-4,CASSRGPNQPQHF
TRBV11-3,CASSLTAGELFF
TRBV7-9,CASRSGTGIEYGYTF
TRBV5-1,CASSLAGSSYNEQFF
TRBV6-1,CASSEGGTQQETQYF
TRBV7-8,CASSTGQPQHF
TRBV12-5,CASGLGPGDEQFF
TRBV18,CASSPTGGIYNEQFF
TRBV7-8,CASSLALAGVVETQYF
TRBV19,CASSIAGKTEAFF
TRBV5-1,CASSLGLAGGTTDTQYF
TRBV10-3,CAISELGRNTGELFF
TRBV5-6,CASSFGDRDETQYF
TRBV4-3,CASSQGGQIYEQYF
TRBV5-5,CASSLEGLAGRGNTIYF
TRBV6-1,CASSEEAGGWFF
TRBV6-5,CASSRSGRNTGELFF
TRBV4-2,CASSQGPSGTNTGELFF
TRBV6-5,CASSPAGAAGYEQYF
TRBV3-1/TRBV3-2,CASGGSPLHF
TRBV3-1/TRBV3-2,CASRRGGLYGYTF
TRBV6-5,CASGDTSTGTDTQYF
TRBV6-1,CASSELSRGFQPQHF
TRBV7-8,CASSTPVGNQPQHF
TRBV15,CATSGAGRVGYGYTF
TRBV4-2,CASSQDPAGATNEKLFF